The sequence of this T cell receptor (beta chain) was determined in a study of T cells in Graves' hyperthyroidism and ophthalmopathy. Study-level information: Peripheral blood was drawn at first diagnosis, prior to all treatment.

This clonotype was detected only a few times. Its cognate antigen is unknown. Whole-study results and caveats: Ophthalmopathy and stable hyperthyroidism were separated by a 13 V-J model. The model identified upcoming ophthalmopathy a median around 6 months ahead of onset.

Exclusion criteria comprised uncontrolled infection, other autoimmune disease, pregnancy or lactation. Template material for amplifying TCR beta CDR3 regions consisted of RNA transcripts. The HTBI set primed first-round TCR CDR3 RT-PCR. Each CDR3 protein is one row after TCRdb ran MiXCR on the multiplex PCR reads. Found here are under 600,000 distinct CDR3 sequences, 16% of them singletons; the top ten hold 2.5% to 4%. This TCR came from a woman aged 40 to 50 with Graves' ophthalmopathy. Material for sequencing was blood.

The CDR3 protein is CSVTLIRDGSYGYTF. For the CDR3, the DNA is TGCAGCGTTACGCTCATCAGGGACGGGAGCTATGGCTACACCTTC. This sequence joins TRBV29-1 and TRBJ1-2; TRBD1 might be the D (5 bases). The CDR3 spans 15 residues. The V gene lost 5 bases and the J gene lost 4 bases, with 20 bases spanning the gap. The germline gives CDR1 SQVTM, CDR2 ANQGSEA.